This T cell receptor (beta chain) was retrieved from a study of pediatric ulcerative colitis. Study results and limitations: In rectum, acute severe colitis had expanded clones and less diversity. Blood-rectal clonal overlap within each person was significantly higher in ulcerative colitis patients than controls.

This was a survey-level run. Clones were read by immunoSEQ multiplex PCR, and TCRdb kept only the in-frame ones, dropping some. The sample records some 25,000 clones, roughly 71% being singletons. The V and J ends lost 4 bases and 4 bases respectively, with 11 bases between them. Germline V CDR1 and CDR2: PRHDT, FYEKMQ (reference sequence). The CDR3 is made up of 14 amino acids. As regards this clone: The antigen is unknown.

The rectum was sampled with one to two pinch biopsies at colonoscopy. This clonotype was obtained from a boy between 5 and 17 years old with severe ulcerative colitis. The chain recombines TRBV13 with TRBJ2-1; D is perhaps TRBD2 (5 bases). The sequenced material came from gut tissue. The CDR3 loop reads CASSSRTAYNEQFF. DNA of the CDR3: TGTGCCAGCAGCTCACGGACTGCTTACAATGAGCAGTTCTTC.